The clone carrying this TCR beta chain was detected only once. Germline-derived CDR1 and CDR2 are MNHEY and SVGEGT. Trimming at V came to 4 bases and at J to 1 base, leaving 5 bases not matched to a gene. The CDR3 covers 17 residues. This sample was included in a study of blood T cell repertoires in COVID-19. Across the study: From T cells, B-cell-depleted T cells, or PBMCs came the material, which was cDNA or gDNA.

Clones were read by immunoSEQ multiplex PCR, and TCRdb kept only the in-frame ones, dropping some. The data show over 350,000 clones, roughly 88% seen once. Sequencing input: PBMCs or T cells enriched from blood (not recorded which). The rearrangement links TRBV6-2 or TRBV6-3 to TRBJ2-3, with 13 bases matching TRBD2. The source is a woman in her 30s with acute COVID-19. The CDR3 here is CASSFGLAGARTDTQYF. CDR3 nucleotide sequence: TGTGCCAGCAGTTTCGGACTAGCGGGGGCGCGCACAGATACGCAGTATTTT.